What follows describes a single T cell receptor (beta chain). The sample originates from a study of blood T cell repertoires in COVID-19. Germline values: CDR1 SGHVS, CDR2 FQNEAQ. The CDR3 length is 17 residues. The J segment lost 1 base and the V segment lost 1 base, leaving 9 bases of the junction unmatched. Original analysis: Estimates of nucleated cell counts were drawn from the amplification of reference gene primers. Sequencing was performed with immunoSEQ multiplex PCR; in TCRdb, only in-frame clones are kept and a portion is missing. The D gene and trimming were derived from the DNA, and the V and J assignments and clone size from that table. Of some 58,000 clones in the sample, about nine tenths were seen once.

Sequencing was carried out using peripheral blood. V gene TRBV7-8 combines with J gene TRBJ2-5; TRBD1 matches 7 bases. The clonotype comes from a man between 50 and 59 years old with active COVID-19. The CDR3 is CASSLGQGLGAQETQYF. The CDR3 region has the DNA TGTGCCAGCAGCTTAGGACAGGGTTTGGGGGCCCAAGAGACCCAGTACTTC.